These T cell receptor beta chains were read from a single sample in a study of CD8 T cells in ankylosing spondylitis. MiXCR was run by TCRdb on the 5' RACE reads, yielding one entry per CDR3 protein. There are 30,000 to 40,000 distinct CDR3 sequences in the sample; 6.5% to 9% occur only once, and about 11% lies in the top ten. Source material: blood, either unsorted or a sorted T cell fraction (not recorded which). Source of these receptors: a male donor with ankylosing spondylitis or in good health (not recorded which). Both conserved end residues are part of each CDR3. Each record gives: D gene, clone size, V gene, J gene, CDR3 DNA, CDR3 protein. D genes are given only for firm matches. Size tells how often a clone was seen (once, few, many) or the class of an expanded clone, and some rows leave it out.

.	many	TRBV6-5	TRBJ1-1	TGTGCCAGCAGTTACCACATGAACACTGAAGCTTTCTTT	CASSYHMNTEAFF
TRBD1	few	TRBV20-1	TRBJ2-2	TGCAGTGCTAGAGAGGGACAGGCGAACACCGGGGAGCTGTTTTTT	CSAREGQANTGELFF
TRBD1	many	TRBV12-3/TRBV12-4	TRBJ1-2	TGTGCCAGCAGCCGACAACAGGGGGCGGGTTATGGCTACACCTTC	CASSRQQGAGYGYTF
.	many	TRBV24-1	TRBJ2-7	TGTGCCACCAGTGTCGCCGGCAGAGACACCACCCTCCCCTCCTACGAGCAGTACTTC	CATSVAGRDTTLPSYEQYF
.	many	TRBV12-3/TRBV12-4	TRBJ2-7	TGTGCCAGCAGTCCCACGGAGTTGGGGCAGTACTTC	CASSPTELGQYF
TRBD1	many	TRBV5-4	TRBJ2-7	TGTGCCAGCAGCTTGGGACAGGGCATCACCTACGAGCAGTACTTC	CASSLGQGITYEQYF
.	many	TRBV20-1	TRBJ2-3	TGCAGTGCGCGCGCCGGGACCAGGGTGGATACGCAGTATTTT	CSARAGTRVDTQYF
TRBD1	many	TRBV3-1	TRBJ2-1	TGTGCCAGCAGCCAAGGGTTCTGGACAGGGGGGAATTACAATGAGCAGTTCTTC	CASSQGFWTGGNYNEQFF
TRBD2	many	TRBV9	TRBJ2-3	TGTGCCAGCAGCGGAGGAGGGACTAGCGGGAGTGCAGATACGCAGTATTTT	CASSGGGTSGSADTQYF
.	medium-sized	TRBV20-1	TRBJ2-7	TGCAGTGCCCCAAACGCAGAAATCGGCTATGAGCAGTACTTC	CSAPNAEIGYEQYF
.	many	TRBV4-1	TRBJ1-1	TGCGCCAGCAGTCAGATGGGGAATCATGCGGGGACTGAAGCTTTCTTT	CASSQMGNHAGTEAFF
TRBD1	many	TRBV5-5	TRBJ1-5	TGTGCCAGCAGCCGGGACAGGGCTAATCAGCCCCAGCATTTT	CASSRDRANQPQHF
.	many	TRBV12-3/TRBV12-4	TRBJ1-5	TGTGCCAGCAGCCTGAGAGTACCTGATCAGCCCCAGCATTTT	CASSLRVPDQPQHF
.	many	TRBV20-1	TRBJ2-3	TGCAGTGCCGCGGGTGGCACAGATACGCAGTATTTT	CSAAGGTDTQYF
TRBD2	many	TRBV7-8	TRBJ2-3	TGTGCCAGCAGCCCCCGGACTAGCGGGAGAGGAGATACGCAGTATTTT	CASSPRTSGRGDTQYF
.	few	TRBV16	TRBJ1-2	TGTGCCAGCAGCCAATGGATGGGGAACTATGGCTACACCTTC	CASSQWMGNYGYTF
.	.	TRBV7-4	TRBJ2-3	TGTGCCTCCTGGGGACAGATCAGCGGGGACTTCACAGATACGCAGTATTTT	CASWGQISGDFTDTQYF
.	.	TRBV7-2	TRBJ2-7	TGTGCCAGCAGCTTTACTAGGGGGGGTGGCGAGCAGTACTTC	CASSFTRGGGEQYF
TRBD2	.	TRBV7-2	TRBJ2-2	TGTGCCAGCAGCTTATCCCTCTCTAGCGGGAGGGGCGGGGAGCTGTTTTTT	CASSLSLSSGRGGELFF
.	medium-sized	TRBV5-5	TRBJ2-5	TGTGCCAGCAGCTTGGACGTGCTGGCGGAGACCCAGTACTTC	CASSLDVLAETQYF
.	many	TRBV7-8	TRBJ1-1	TGTGCCAGCAGCCGTACACAATCGGGTGAAGCTTTCTTT	CASSRTQSGEAFF
.	many	TRBV3-1	TRBJ2-1	TGTGCCAGCAGTCCGCAGGGCAGCTCCTACAATGAGCAGTTCTTC	CASSPQGSSYNEQFF
.	few	TRBV11-2	TRBJ2-7	TGTGCCAGCAGCTTAGAGGCGGGATACGAGCAGTACTTC	CASSLEAGYEQYF
.	many	TRBV12-3/TRBV12-4	TRBJ2-6	TGTGCCAGCAGTTTGAGTCGCTCTGGGGCCAACGTCCTGACTTTC	CASSLSRSGANVLTF
.	few	TRBV10-2	TRBJ2-7	TGCGCCAGCAGTGACCCAGGACTGGGCAATTCCTACGAGCAGTACTTC	CASSDPGLGNSYEQYF
.	many	TRBV20-1	TRBJ1-1	TGCAGTGCTAGAAAGTGGGAGGGTAAGATGGCGTGGGCTGAAGCTTTCTTT	CSARKWEGKMAWAEAFF
.	many	TRBV12-3/TRBV12-4	TRBJ1-5	TGTGCCAGCAGTTTAGAAGGGGGGGTATATCAGCCCCAGCATTTT	CASSLEGGVYQPQHF
TRBD1	many	TRBV10-3	TRBJ2-5	TGTGCCATCAGTGACAAGGGGACAGGGGGACAAGAGACCCAGTACTTC	CAISDKGTGGQETQYF
.	few	TRBV7-3	TRBJ2-2	TGTGCCAGCAGCTTATCTCCTGGGGGATACAACACCGGGGAGCTGTTTTTT	CASSLSPGGYNTGELFF
TRBD2	many	TRBV5-1	TRBJ2-7	TGCGCCAGCACTTCGGGCGGGGGTTGGCAGTACTTC	CASTSGGGWQYF
.	many	TRBV7-3	TRBJ2-3	TGTGCCAGCAGCTTAAGTACTAGCCGTCCAGATACGCAGTATTTT	CASSLSTSRPDTQYF
.	many	TRBV27	TRBJ2-2	TGTGCCAGCAGTTTTCCCGGGACCGGGGAGCTTTTTTTT	CASSFPGTGELFF
.	many	TRBV6-5	TRBJ2-1	TGTGCCAGCAGTTACGGACAGCGCAATGAGCAGTTCTTC	CASSYGQRNEQFF
TRBD2	.	TRBV11-3	TRBJ2-3	TGTGCCAGCAGCGCTCACGGGGGGGCCGGTGTTACAGATACGCAGTATTTT	CASSAHGGAGVTDTQYF
.	many	TRBV6-5	TRBJ2-2	TGTGCCAGCAGTTCCCGTTGGGACGGCGGGGAGCTGTTTTTT	CASSSRWDGGELFF
TRBD1	many	TRBV2	TRBJ1-2	TGTGCCAGCAGAAAAGACAGGGGCGATTTCGACTATGGCTACACCTTC	CASRKDRGDFDYGYTF
TRBD1	many	TRBV5-1	TRBJ1-1	TGCGCCAGCAGCACCTCACAGGGGGCGACTGAAGCTTTCTTT	CASSTSQGATEAFF
.	many	TRBV5-1	TRBJ2-1	TGCGCCAGCAAGTCGAGCAGGGTCGCCGACAATGAGCAGTTCTTC	CASKSSRVADNEQFF
.	many	TRBV7-2	TRBJ2-5	TGTGCCAGCAGCTGGGGACCTGAGGGAGAGACCCAGTACTTC	CASSWGPEGETQYF
.	many	TRBV7-3	TRBJ2-2	TGTGCCAGCAGCTCAACAGGGTACAACGGGGAGCTGTTTTTT	CASSSTGYNGELFF
TRBD1	many	TRBV24-1	TRBJ2-1	TGTGCCACCAGTGTCCTCCCCCGCGGCAGGGGGAAGCTGGATGAGCAGTTCTTC	CATSVLPRGRGKLDEQFF
.	many	TRBV20-1	TRBJ2-5	TGCAGTGCCACCACCAGCATTAGCGCGAGGGGAGAGACCCAGTACTTC	CSATTSISARGETQYF
.	many	TRBV5-1	TRBJ1-3	TGCGCCAGCAGTATCGACGGAAGCTCTGGAAACACCATATATTTT	CASSIDGSSGNTIYF
TRBD1	many	TRBV12-3/TRBV12-4	TRBJ2-3	TGTGCCAGCAGTTTTTGGACAGGGGGCGAGGCAGATACGCAGTATTTT	CASSFWTGGEADTQYF